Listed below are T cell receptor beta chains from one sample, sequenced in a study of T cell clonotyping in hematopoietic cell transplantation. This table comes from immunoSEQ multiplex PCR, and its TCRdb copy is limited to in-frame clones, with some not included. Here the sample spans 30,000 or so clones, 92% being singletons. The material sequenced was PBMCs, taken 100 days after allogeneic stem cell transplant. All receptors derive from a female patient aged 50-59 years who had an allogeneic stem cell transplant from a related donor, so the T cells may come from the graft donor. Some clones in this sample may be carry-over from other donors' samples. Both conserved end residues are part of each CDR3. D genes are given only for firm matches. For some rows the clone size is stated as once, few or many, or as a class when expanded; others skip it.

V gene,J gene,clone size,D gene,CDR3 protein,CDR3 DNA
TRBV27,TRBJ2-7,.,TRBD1,CASSLLQGALDEQYF,TGTGCCAGCAGTTTATTGCAGGGGGCGTTGGACGAGCAGTACTTC
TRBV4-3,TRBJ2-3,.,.,CASSQEGHGSDTQYF,TGCGCCAGCAGCCAAGAAGGGCACGGGTCGGATACGCAGTATTTT
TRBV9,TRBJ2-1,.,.,CASSAWRSVNEQFF,TGTGCCAGCAGCGCATGGCGAAGCGTGAATGAGCAGTTCTTC
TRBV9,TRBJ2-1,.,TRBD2,CASSVAGLAGSNEQFF,TGTGCCAGCAGCGTAGCTGGGCTAGCGGGGTCCAATGAGCAGTTCTTC
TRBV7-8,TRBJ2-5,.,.,CASSLAWGSPQYF,TGTGCCAGCAGCTTAGCGTGGGGAAGTCCCCAGTACTTC
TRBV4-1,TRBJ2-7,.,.,CASSQVDLGGPSYEQYF,TGCGCCAGCAGCCAAGTTGATCTAGGAGGGCCCTCCTACGAGCAGTACTTC
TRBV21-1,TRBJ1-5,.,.,CASSNRVSQPQHF,TGTGCCAGCAGCAACAGGGTTAGTCAGCCCCAGCATTTT
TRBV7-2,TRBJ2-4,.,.,CASSLGQTTGNIQYF,TGTGCCAGCAGCTTAGGCCAGACTACAGGAAACATTCAGTACTTC
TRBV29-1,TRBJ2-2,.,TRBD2,CSVVTSGAGELFF,TGCAGCGTTGTAACTAGCGGGGCCGGGGAGCTGTTTTTT
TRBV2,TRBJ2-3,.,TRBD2,CASGRRGGLPDTQYF,TGTGCCAGCGGCAGGCGGGGGGGTCTACCAGATACGCAGTATTTT
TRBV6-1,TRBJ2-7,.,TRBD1,CASSPSRTGDHEQYF,TGTGCCAGCAGCCCCTCCCGGACAGGGGACCACGAGCAGTACTTC
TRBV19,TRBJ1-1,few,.,CASSIGGGAEAFF,TGTGCCAGTAGTATCGGGGGGGGCGCAGAAGCTTTCTTT
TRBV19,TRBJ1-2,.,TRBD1,CASKRQGSNYGYTF,TGTGCCAGTAAGCGACAGGGTTCAAACTATGGCTACACCTTC
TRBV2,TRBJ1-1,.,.,CASTWDGPFMNTEAFF,TGTGCCAGCACATGGGACGGACCCTTCATGAACACTGAAGCTTTCTTT
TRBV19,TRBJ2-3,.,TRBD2,CASRRPGLATDTQYF,TGTGCCAGTAGACGCCCGGGACTAGCGACAGATACGCAGTATTTT
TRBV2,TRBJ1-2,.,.,CASSDTAGVYGYTF,TGTGCCAGCAGTGATACGGCAGGGGTCTATGGCTACACCTTC
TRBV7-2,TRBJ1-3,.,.,CASSLRGASGNTIYF,TGTGCCAGCAGCTTACGGGGGGCAAGTGGAAACACCATATATTTT
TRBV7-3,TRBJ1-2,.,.,CASSRDGLDGYTF,TGTGCCAGCAGCCGTGACGGACTGGATGGCTACACCTTC
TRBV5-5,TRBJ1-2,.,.,CASSLGRVYGYTF,TGTGCCAGCAGCTTGGGGAGGGTCTATGGCTACACCTTC
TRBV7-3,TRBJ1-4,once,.,CASSLRGGVWGGREKLFF,TGTGCCAGCAGCTTAAGGGGCGGGGTGTGGGGCGGGCGGGAAAAACTGTTTTTT
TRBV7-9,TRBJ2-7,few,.,CASSQAGVDYEQYF,TGTGCCAGCAGCCAAGCCGGTGTCGACTACGAGCAGTACTTC
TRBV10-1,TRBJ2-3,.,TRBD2,CASSYRTSGGYTQYF,TGCGCCAGCAGTTACCGGACTAGCGGGGGGTATACGCAGTATTTT
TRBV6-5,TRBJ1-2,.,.,CASSYNWGPNYGYTF,TGTGCCAGCAGTTACAACTGGGGCCCTAACTATGGCTACACCTTC
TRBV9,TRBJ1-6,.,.,CASSVRVDSPLHF,TGTGCCAGCAGCGTAAGGGTTGATTCACCCCTCCACTTT
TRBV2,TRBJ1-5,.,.,CASSEDRAYQPQHF,TGTGCCAGCAGTGAAGACAGGGCCTATCAGCCCCAGCATTTT
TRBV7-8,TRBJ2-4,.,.,CASSSTPGPAKNIQYF,TGTGCCAGCAGTTCAACCCCGGGTCCGGCCAAAAACATTCAGTACTTC